Presented here are 2 T cell receptor beta chains from one specimen sequenced in a study of cytomegalovirus exposure and HLA in healthy donors. The PCR made use of 60 Vbeta and 13 Jbeta primers. Here immunoSEQ multiplex PCR was the method, and the copy in TCRdb shows in-frame clones only, minus some. The sample yields 110,000 or so clones, around 79% seen once. The sample taken for sequencing was PBMCs. Receptor source: a woman under 30 in good health and CMV-seronegative.

V is TRBV11-2 and J is TRBJ1-1, with 9 nucleotides matching TRBD1. There are 16 residues in the CDR3. CDR1 SGHAT and CDR2 FQNNGV come from the germline V gene. The V gene end was trimmed by 5 bases and the J gene end by 4 bases; junction bases not matched to a gene: 11. CDR3 bases: TGTGCCAGCAGCCCGCGACAGGGGGATGGTACCACTGAAGCTTTCTTT. Translation gives CASSPRQGDGTTEAFF.

The genes are TRBV15 and TRBJ1-2; D might be TRBD1 (5 bases). This CDR3 has 16 residues. Germline assignment: CDR1 LNHNV and CDR2 YYDKDF (reference sequence). V was clipped by 5 bases and J by 0 bases, with 16 bases between them. CDR3 sequence reads: CATSEGPGSSNYGYTF. The CDR3, as DNA: TGTGCCACCAGCGAAGGCCCAGGGTCGTCTAACTATGGCTACACCTTC.